This TCR beta chain was identified during a study of monozygotic twins with inflammatory bowel disease (dated by TCRdb to about 2019). Background on the whole study: The complete study included 28 monozygotic twin pairs: 19 IBD-discordant Danish pairs and nine German pairs, of which four were IBD-concordant and five were IBD-discordant. Within discordant pairs, disease-associated traits were sought mainly by comparing IBD patients with their genetically identical healthy co-twins. Each individual had, on average, about 151 000 unique TCRalpha sequences and 181 000 unique TCRbeta sequences available for analysis. On the study overall, not on this receptor specifically: The results gave no support for a single strong signal or clonotype linked to IBD. Fewer clonotypes were shared with other individuals by IBD patients than by healthy twins, most markedly in patients showing signs of disease activity. Concordant and discordant twins showed no difference in repertoire similarity, possibly because of limited statistical power. The analysis was unable to tell different T cell subtypes apart. Because patients received different immunosuppressive treatments, the repertoires may have picked up extra background noise and variability between individuals. A decrease in TCRbeta repertoire diversity, as measured by inverse Simpson index, was observed in IBD patients compared with their healthy co-twins.

The CDR1 and CDR2 encoded by the germline V gene (reference sequence) are SGHNT and YYREEE. From the cysteine up to the phenylalanine, the CDR3 has a length of 15 residues. This entry has no DNA. A word on this clonotype: Which antigen it targets is not known.

A roughly 2.6 ml peripheral blood sample was drawn into PAXgene tubes per donor and stored at -80°C. Without T cell sorting, total RNA was isolated from whole blood using the PAXgene blood miRNA kit on an automated QIAcube. Peripheral blood from monozygotic twin pairs concordant or discordant for inflammatory bowel disease was subjected to deep TCRalpha and TCRbeta repertoire profiling with unique molecular barcoding. For every twin pair, smoking habits were documented, and each individual was categorised as a current, former or never smoker. The library was prepared using 5' RACE. The input for every TCR library was 3,500 to 4,500 ng of total RNA. For each sample, cDNA synthesis with SMARTScribe reverse transcriptase was split into eight separate reactions. During cDNA synthesis, template switching was used to introduce unique molecular identifiers that contained a 6-nucleotide sample barcode. TCRalpha and TCRbeta cDNA was amplified by two nested PCRs of 16 and 9 cycles, with bead purification after each PCR. Before amplification, cDNA was treated with uracil DNA-glycosylase and purified using the QIAquick PCR purification kit. In the second PCR, Illumina TruSeq-compatible adapters and sample-specific barcodes were added. TapeStation and Qubit were used to check library quality and concentration, and about 5 ng of each library was pooled. Pooled libraries were sequenced on an Illumina HiSeq2500 single-index Rapid Run with 2 x 100 bp reads and custom sequencing primers. Per the authors' processing: MiGEC version 1.2.6 was used for UMI-based consensus assembly, which corrected PCR and sequencing errors. MiXCR version 2.1.1 was used for V(D)J alignment, clonotype assembly and CDR3 extraction. To normalise gene usage, clonotype sharing and MAIT/NKT TCR abundance, the top 1000, 10 000 and 20 000 clonotypes in each sample were analysed. Diversity was computed as the inverse Simpson index with the vegan R package after downsampling to 27 000 UMIs. Paired Mann-Whitney U tests on discordant twin pairs were used, with Benjamini-Hochberg multiple-testing correction. TCRdb reprocessed the reads, and each CDR3 protein sequence is entered once, without DNA. These V and J calls derive from TCRdb rather than the authors' analysis. This sample's table contains under 150,000 distinct CDR3 sequences. Clones ranked in the top ten supply 2.4% of the sample.

The sequence joins TRBV5-4 to TRBJ1-1. The TCR comes from a human donor with ulcerative colitis or Crohn's disease, or a healthy co-twin of an affected twin (not recorded which). Input material: blood. The CDR3 loop reads CASSLAHDGNTEAFF.